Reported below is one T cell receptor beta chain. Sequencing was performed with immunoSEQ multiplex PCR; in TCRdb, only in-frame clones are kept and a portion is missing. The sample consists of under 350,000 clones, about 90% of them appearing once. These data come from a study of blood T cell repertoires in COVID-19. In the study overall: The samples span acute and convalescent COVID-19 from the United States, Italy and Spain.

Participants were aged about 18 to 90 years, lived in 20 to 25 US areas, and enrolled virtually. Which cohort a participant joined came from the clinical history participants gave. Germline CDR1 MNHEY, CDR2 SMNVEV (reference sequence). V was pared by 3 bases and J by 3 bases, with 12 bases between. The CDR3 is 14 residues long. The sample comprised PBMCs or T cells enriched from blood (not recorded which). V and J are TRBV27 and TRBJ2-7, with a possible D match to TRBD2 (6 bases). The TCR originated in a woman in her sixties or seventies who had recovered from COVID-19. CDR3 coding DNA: TGTGCCAGCAGTTTGGCTAGCGCTTACTACGAGCAGTACTTC. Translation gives CASSLASAYYEQYF.